Listed below are T cell receptor beta chains from one sample, sequenced in a study of Graves' ophthalmopathy and Graves' hyperthyroidism. TCRdb re-called the multiplex PCR reads with MiXCR, one entry per CDR3 protein. The table lists roughly 480,000 distinct CDR3 sequences, approximately 15% of them singletons. The sequenced sample consisted of blood. The source is a woman aged 25 to 39 with Graves' ophthalmopathy. Each CDR3 is given with its conserved first and last residue. D genes are given only for firm matches. Not every row has a clone size; where given, it reads once, few, many or a size class.

>.|TRBJ1-1|TRBV7-8|many
CASSFFRIDTEAFF
TGTGCCAGCAGCTTCTTCCGGATAGACACTGAAGCTTTCTTT
>.|TRBJ2-2|TRBV28|few
CASSFGVRTGGTGELFF
TGTGCCAGCAGTTTCGGCGTCCGGACCGGTGGCACCGGGGAGCTGTTTTTT
>.|TRBJ1-1|TRBV6-1|.
CASSEVGGRTEAFF
TGTGCCAGCAGTGAAGTAGGGGGGAGGACTGAAGCTTTCTTT
>.|TRBJ1-1|TRBV12-3/TRBV12-4|.
CASRVQNTDAFF
TGTGCCAGCAGAGTACAGAACACTGACGCTTTCTTT
>TRBD2|TRBJ2-7|TRBV28|many
CASTYSLLAGGPSEQYF
TGTGCCAGCACCTACAGTTTGCTAGCGGGAGGGCCAAGCGAGCAGTACTTC
>.|TRBJ2-2|TRBV11-2|many
CASSLGRLFGGNTGELFF
TGTGCCAGCAGCTTAGGCCGTCTCTTTGGAGGGAACACCGGGGAGCTGTTTTTT
>.|TRBJ2-2|TRBV27|many
CASSYTTGELFF
TGTGCCAGCAGTTACACCACCGGGGAGCTGTTTTTT
>TRBD1|TRBJ1-1|TRBV20-1|many
CSAPLLTGGPNTEAFF
TGCAGTGCTCCACTTCTGACAGGGGGTCCGAACACTGAAGCTTTCTTT
>TRBD1|TRBJ1-1|TRBV28|many
CASSLGQGFSEAFF
TGTGCCAGCAGCCTTGGACAGGGCTTTTCTGAAGCTTTCTTT
>.|TRBJ1-2|TRBV28|.
CASSLFRANYGYTF
TGTGCCAGCAGTTTATTCAGGGCGAACTATGGCTACACCTTC
>.|TRBJ1-2|TRBV6-5|many
CASTTSDPGGYTF
TGTGCCAGCACTACCTCAGACCCGGGAGGCTACACCTTC
>.|TRBJ1-2|TRBV27|many
CASSVAGDGYTF
TGTGCCAGCAGTGTCGCGGGGGATGGCTACACCTTC
>.|TRBJ2-5|TRBV24-1|many
CATSVSAEETQYF
TGTGCCACCAGTGTCTCAGCCGAAGAGACCCAGTACTTC
>TRBD1|TRBJ1-2|TRBV30|many
CACKTGNESGYTF
TGTGCCTGCAAGACAGGGAATGAGTCTGGCTACACCTTC
>.|TRBJ2-7|TRBV7-9|many
CASSSSKQNYEQYF
TGTGCCAGCAGCTCGTCAAAACAGAACTACGAGCAGTACTTC
>.|TRBJ2-7|TRBV6-2/TRBV6-3|.
CASSLLTSEQYF
TGTGCCAGCAGTTTACTCACGAGCGAGCAGTACTTC
>TRBD2|TRBJ2-7|TRBV11-1|many
CASSPGLAGGPEVEQYF
TGTGCCAGCAGCCCGGGACTAGCGGGGGGGCCTGAGGTCGAGCAGTACTTC
>.|TRBJ2-7|TRBV11-3|.
CASSPGREFYEQYF
TGTGCCAGCAGCCCAGGCAGGGAATTCTACGAGCAGTACTTC
>.|TRBJ1-1|TRBV18|.
CASSPPKGMNTEAFF
TGTGCCAGCTCACCACCGAAGGGAATGAACACTGAAGCTTTCTTT
>.|TRBJ1-3|TRBV19|.
CASTIQGNGNTIYF
TGTGCCAGTACCATACAGGGAAATGGAAACACCATATATTTT
>TRBD1|TRBJ2-7|TRBV20-1|many
CSAMDRTSWEQYF
TGCAGTGCAATGGACAGGACTTCGTGGGAGCAGTACTTC
>TRBD1|TRBJ2-7|TRBV7-9|many
CASARPGQESYEQYF
TGTGCCAGCGCGAGACCGGGACAGGAGTCCTACGAGCAGTACTTC
>.|TRBJ2-6|TRBV24-1|many
CATSDFPSDSGANVLTF
TGTGCCACCAGTGATTTCCCGTCGGACTCTGGGGCCAACGTCCTGACTTTC
>.|TRBJ1-1|TRBV6-5|many
CASSYSRMRTEAFF
TGTGCCAGCAGTTACTCGAGGATGCGCACTGAAGCTTTCTTT
>TRBD1|TRBJ1-2|TRBV29-1|few
CSVEDGNFRGTLGSTPRDF
TGCAGCGTTGAAGATGGAAATTTCAGGGGGACCCTCGGTTCAACGCCTCGGGACTTC
>.|TRBJ2-2|TRBV14|few
CASSPHSDTGELFF
TGTGCCAGCAGCCCTCACTCGGACACCGGGGAGCTGTTTTTT
>.|TRBJ1-2|TRBV6-7|many
CARQDGYGYTF
TGTGCCAGACAGGACGGCTATGGCTACACCTTC
>TRBD1|TRBJ1-1|TRBV19|.
CASSNTGDTEALF
TGTGCCAGTAGTAACACAGGGGACACTGAAGCTTTGTTT
>.|TRBJ2-5|TRBV20-1|few
CSARVPDGWYQETQYF
TGTAGTGCTAGAGTCCCGGACGGGTGGTACCAAGAGACCCAGTACTTC
>.|TRBJ2-3|TRBV5-1|many
CASSHKGLLSTDTQYF
TGCGCCAGCAGCCATAAGGGACTTCTGAGCACAGATACGCAGTATTTT
>.|TRBJ1-5|TRBV28|many
CASSTDGAGAQQPQHF
TGTGCCAGCAGTACCGACGGGGCAGGGGCACAGCAGCCCCAGCATTTT
>.|TRBJ1-2|TRBV29-1|.
CSVSLNYGYTF
TGCAGCGTTTCCCTTAACTATGGCTACACCTTC
>.|TRBJ2-3|TRBV7-2|many
CASSLLLRADTQYF
TGTGCCAGCAGCTTGCTCCTGAGGGCAGATACGCAGTATTTT
>.|TRBJ2-5|TRBV6-1|.
CAVEQETQYF
TGTGCCGTGGAGCAAGAGACCCAGTACTTC
>.|TRBJ2-2|TRBV11-2|many
CASSLMTGELFF
TGTGCCAGCAGCTTAATGACCGGGGAGCTGTTTTTT
>TRBD1|TRBJ1-2|TRBV7-9|many
CASSLDGQGSYGYTF
TGTGCCAGCAGCTTAGATGGACAGGGAAGTTATGGCTACACCTTC
>.|TRBJ1-2|TRBV5-1|many
CASSPIDSVNYGYTF
TGCGCCAGCAGTCCGATCGACAGTGTTAACTATGGCTACACCTTC